This T cell receptor beta chain was recovered during a study of early T cells in non-severe SARS-CoV-2 infection. Background on the study: Alpha and beta chains were unpaired, from unsorted whole-blood bulk RNA.

About this clonotype itself: Antigen: not known.

General study results and limits: CD4 and private specificities were missed by VDJdb matching, which favored anti-spike CD8 responses.

Individual cDNA molecules carried attached unique molecular identifiers. TCRdb reprocessed the 5' RACE reads with MiXCR, giving one entry per CDR3 protein. The sample holds around 78,000 distinct CDR3 sequences, roughly 13% seen once. With 4 bases clipped from V and 4 bases from J, the junction kept 2 bases outside the gene matches. Germline lookup yields CDR1 SQVTM and CDR2 ANQGSEA. The CDR3 runs to 12 residues. This rearrangement joins TRBV29-1 to TRBJ2-3; TRBD2 matches 7 bases. This TCR came from an adult who was a healthcare worker with PCR-confirmed SARS-CoV-2 infection or an uninfected control (not recorded which). The sample was whole blood. The CDR3, as DNA: TGCAGCGTTGGGGAGGGAGCAGATACGCAGTATTTT. It specifies CSVGEGADTQYF.